The next 27 T cell receptor beta chains were all read from a single sample in a study of T-cell reconstitution after alpha-beta-depleted transplantation in children. The TCRbeta library incorporated unique molecular identifiers. TCRdb re-analysed the PCR reads in MiXCR, keeping a single row per CDR3 protein. There are more than 400,000 distinct CDR3 sequences in the sample; around 46% occur only once, and roughly a quarter lies in the top ten. Here the sequenced sample was PBMCs, taken before TCRalphabeta/CD19-depleted stem cell transplant. All receptors derive from a girl aged 2 to 9 with aplastic anemia, due to receive a stem cell transplant.

This clonotype was detected many times. This chain joins TRBV7-2 and TRBJ2-3; no definite D call. V lost 1 base and J lost 8, with 10 bases in between. The CDR3 covers 13 residues. Germline V gene lookup returns CDR1 SGHTA and CDR2 FQGNSA. CDR3 DNA sequence: TGTGCCAGCAGCTTAGAACGGAAGTTTACGCAGTATTTT. It is translated as CASSLERKFTQYF. The full variable domain, its missing parts supplied by reference TRBV7-2 and TRBJ2-3, is GAGVSQSPSNKVTEKGKDVELRCDPISGHTALYWYRQSLGQGLEFLIYFQGNSAPDKSGLPSDRFSAERTGGSVSTLTIQRTQQEDSAVYLCASSLERKFTQYFGPGTRLTVL.

The V call is TRBV12-3 or TRBV12-4, the J call TRBJ2-3; no clear D. Between the trimmed V and J ends, which lost 0 bases and 0 bases, there was a span of 13 bases. The CDR3 spans 17 residues. The CDR3: CASSLAPGPTSTDTQYF. CDR3 nucleotide sequence: TGTGCCAGCAGTTTAGCGCCCGGGCCCACTAGCACAGATACGCAGTATTTT.

The chain uses TRBV20-1 and TRBJ2-1; 7 bases map to TRBD2. V trimming: 0 bases; J trimming: 7 bases; junction bases outside the gene matches: 12. CDR1 DFQATT and CDR2 SNEGSKA come from the germline V gene (reference sequence). The CDR3 covers 16 residues. DNA of the CDR3: TGCAGTGCTAGAGATTCCCTAGCGGTCAGAGGGAATGAGCAGTTCTTC. Translating gives CSARDSLAVRGNEQFF.

A few counts support this clonotype. The J gene is TRBJ2-3, the V gene TRBV29-1; D is perhaps TRBD2 (6 bases). The CDR3 extends over 14 amino acids. V shed 3 bases and J shed 4 bases, with 14 bases lying between them. CDR1 is SQVTM, CDR2 ANQGSEA, per germline. CDR3: CSVDGGRDADTQYF. CDR3 DNA: TGCAGCGTTGATGGTGGGCGGGACGCAGATACGCAGTATTTT.

This clonotype was seen a single time. This chain joins TRBV7-9 and TRBJ2-3; the match to TRBD2 covers 10 bases. V lost 3 bases, J lost 3 bases, and 6 bases stayed unmatched. Germline V gives CDR1 SEHNR, CDR2 FQNEAQ (reference sequence). CDR3 size: 16 residues. The CDR3 spells CASSLRLAGATDTQYF. The CDR3, as DNA: TGTGCCAGCAGCTTGCGTCTAGCGGGGGCAACAGATACGCAGTATTTT.

This clonotype was seen a few times. The chain's CDR3 is CASSLRAPDTQYF. CDR3 coding DNA: TGTGCCAGCAGCTTGAGAGCCCCAGATACGCAGTATTTT. The chain combines TRBV5-6 with TRBJ2-3; D uncertain. Trimming shortened V by 1 base and J by 4 bases, and 7 bases separated the two germline ends. The CDR3 loop spans 13 amino acids. CDR1 is SGHDT and CDR2 is YYEEEE in the germline V gene.

CDR3 nucleotide sequence: TGTGCCAGCAGTTTTGGCTGGGCTAGAGGACACCCAAATCAAGAGACCCAGTACTTC. It specifies CASSFGWARGHPNQETQYF. The rearrangement uses TRBV7-3 and TRBJ2-5; D is perhaps TRBD1 (5 bases). The V end was cut by 6 bases, the J end by 2 bases, with 28 bases between. There are 19 residues in the CDR3. CDR1 and CDR2 (germline): SGHTA, FQGTGA.

This clonotype has only one observation. The gene calls are TRBV5-1 and TRBJ1-2; D gene ambiguous. The CDR3 sequence is 14 residues long. The germline gives CDR1 SGHRS, CDR2 YFSETQ. Trimming shortened V by 2 bases and J by 12 bases, and 20 bases separated the two germline ends. In DNA form, the CDR3 reads TGCGCCAGCAGCTTCCTCTCGGAAGGCCGAGGCCACACCTTC. It codes for CASSFLSEGRGHTF.

The CDR3 reads CASSEEGLDNQPQHF. The CDR3 DNA sequence: TGTGCCAGCAGTGAAGAAGGGTTGGACAATCAGCCCCAGCATTTT. V usage is TRBV6-1 and J usage is TRBJ1-5; unclear D gene. V was shortened by 1 base and J by 3 bases, with 10 bases between the two germline ends. Looked up from germline, CDR1 is MNHNS and CDR2 is SASEGT. The CDR3 runs 15 residues.

This chain connects TRBV7-9 to TRBJ2-4; 9 bases agree with TRBD1. The CDR3 consists of 14 residues. J was trimmed by 8 bases and V by 1 base; bases with no gene match: 3. In germline, CDR1 is SEHNR, CDR2 FQNEAQ (reference sequence). The CDR3 nucleotides are TGTGCCAGCAGCTTAGGGACAGGGGTTGACATTCAGTACTTC. It encodes CASSLGTGVDIQYF.

The chain carries TRBV6-1 and TRBJ1-5; tentative D call: TRBD1 (5 bases). V shed 7 bases and J shed 6 bases, with 16 bases lying between them. The germline V gene has CDR1 MNHNS and CDR2 SASEGT. The CDR3 is made up of 14 amino acids. The CDR3 DNA is TGTGCCAGCATAGAACAGGCAGCCGGTCAGCCCCAGCATTTT. It yields the protein CASIEQAAGQPQHF.

This clonotype was seen a few times. This chain joins TRBV27 and TRBJ1-4; no reliable D call. The V gene lost 10 bases and the J gene lost 3 bases, with 9 bases spanning the gap. This CDR3 has 12 amino acids. From germline, CDR1 is MNHEY and CDR2 SMNVEV (reference sequence). CDR3 in DNA: TGTGCCACTGGGAGAGCTAATGAAAAACTGTTTTTT. This encodes CATGRANEKLFF. Full variable domain (missing parts from reference TRBV27 and TRBJ1-4): EAQVTQNPRYLITVTGKKLTVTCSQNMNHEYMSWYRQDPGLGLRQIYYSMNVEVTDKGDVPEGYKVSRKEKRNFPLILESPSPNQTSLYFCATGRANEKLFFGSGTQLSVL.

At least ten counts were recorded for this clonotype. The chain uses TRBV12-3 or TRBV12-4 and TRBJ1-6; 9 positions match TRBD1. This CDR3 contains 14 residues. Unmatched junction bases numbered 5, after V lost 5 bases and J lost 9 bases. CDR3: CASSGGTGPSPLHF. Written as DNA, the CDR3 is TGTGCCAGCAGTGGGGGGACAGGGCCTTCACCCCTCCACTTT.

This clonotype was seen only a few times. The chain combines TRBV5-5 with TRBJ2-3; 7 bases are a match to TRBD2. V lost 4 bases to trimming and J lost 4 bases; unmatched junction nucleotides: 3. Looked up from germline, CDR1 is SGHKS and CDR2 is YYEKEE (reference sequence). This CDR3 contains 13 residues. CDR3 loop: CASSLAVPDTQYF. For the CDR3, the DNA is TGTGCCAGCAGCCTAGCGGTCCCAGATACGCAGTATTTT.

This clonotype was counted a few times. Germline and junction disagree at one end, which may indicate a read error. The rearrangement joins TRBV5-1 to TRBJ2-7; D is possibly TRBD2 (5 bases). Germline V gene lookup returns CDR1 SGHRS and CDR2 YFSETQ. The CDR3 spans 14 residues. DNA of the CDR3: TGTGCCAGCAGTTTAGAGGGAGTCCCCTACGAGCAGTACTTC. It is translated as CASSLEGVPYEQYF.

The gene calls are TRBV5-1 and TRBJ2-7; TRBD1 aligns across 7 bases. Germline CDR1 reads SGHRS; CDR2 reads YFSETQ. The length of the CDR3 is 15 residues. V trimming: 6 bases; J trimming: 1 base; junction bases outside the gene matches: 10. The CDR3 nucleotides read TGCGCCAGCACTAGGGGGCCTGCGCTATCCTACGAGCAGTACTTC. This encodes CASTRGPALSYEQYF.

CDR3 coding DNA: TGCAGTGCTAGAGGGAACAGGGACACAGATACGCAGTATTTT. Residues: CSARGNRDTDTQYF. The rearrangement joins TRBV20-1 to TRBJ2-3; D perhaps matches TRBD1 (6 bases). From germline, CDR1 is DFQATT and CDR2 SNEGSKA (reference sequence). The CDR3 spans 14 residues. V dropped 1 base and J dropped 2 bases, with 10 bases sitting between them.

Ten or more counts support this clonotype. The J gene is TRBJ2-2, the V gene TRBV9; 10 nucleotides align to TRBD2. This CDR3 comprises 18 residues. CDR1 SGDLS and CDR2 YYNGEE come from the germline V gene. V was pared by 4 bases and J by 2 bases, with 11 bases of the junction left unmatched. The CDR3: CASSLGARTSGNTGELFF. The DNA for the CDR3 is TGTGCCAGCAGCCTAGGGGCACGGACTAGCGGTAACACCGGGGAGCTGTTTTTT.

V is TRBV12-3 or TRBV12-4 and J is TRBJ2-1; D might be TRBD2 (5 bases). The CDR3 sequence is 15 residues long. Trimming left V 3 bases short and J 0 bases short, with 9 bases between. The CDR3 DNA is TGTGCCAGCAGTTTCAGCGGAGACTCCTACAATGAGCAGTTCTTC. Amino acids: CASSFSGDSYNEQFF.

Note on this clonotype: A much larger clone lies a single base off, so this may be a read error. This chain joins TRBV20-1 and TRBJ2-7, with 12 bases fitting TRBD1. Germline V gene data show CDR1 as DFQATT and CDR2 as SNEGSKA (reference sequence). The CDR3 has 14 residues. As DNA, the CDR3 is TGCAGTGCTAGCTTCGGGACAGGGGGCGACGAGAAGTACTTC. Residues: CSASFGTGGDEKYF.

A remark on this clonotype: A read error may explain this, as a much larger clone is one base away. The V gene is TRBV12-3 or TRBV12-4, the J gene TRBJ2-1; TRBD2 matches at 10 bases. This CDR3 has 16 residues. The J segment lost 6 bases and the V segment lost 6 bases, leaving 11 bases of the junction unmatched. CDR3 region: CASRPPGLATCNEQFF. In nucleotides, the CDR3 is TGTGCCAGCAGGCCCCCGGGACTAGCGACCTGCAATGAGCAGTTCTTC.

This clonotype has ten or more counts. The chain links TRBV9 to TRBJ1-3, with a tentative D call TRBD1 (5 bases). This CDR3 has 16 amino acids. Trimming left V 0 bases short and J 0 bases short, with 10 bases between. The germline V gene has CDR1 SGDLS and CDR2 YYNGEE. The CDR3 is CASSVDPGPSGNTIYF. For the CDR3, the DNA is TGTGCCAGCAGCGTAGATCCAGGGCCCTCTGGAAACACCATATATTTT.

The sample holds one count of this clonotype. This chain links TRBV5-6 with TRBJ1-1; 7 nucleotides agree with TRBD1. Germline CDR1 is SGHDT and CDR2 is YYEEEE. V lost 5 bases and J lost 6; bases outside the gene matches: 7. There are 13 residues in the CDR3. CDR3 DNA sequence: TGTGCCAGCAGATACGACAGGGCCTCTGAAGCTTTCTTT. Its translation is CASRYDRASEAFF.

This clonotype was counted ten times or more. The J gene is TRBJ1-2, the V gene TRBV28; TRBD1 might be the D (5 bases). Per the germline V gene, CDR1 is MDHEN and CDR2 is SYDVKM. The CDR3 has 14 residues. The ends were cut back, 5 bases at V and 7 bases at J, with 17 bases in the middle. DNA for the CDR3: TGTGCCAGCAGTGCGGGGGGGAGATACTCTGGCTACACCTTC. Translation gives CASSAGGRYSGYTF.

This chain joins TRBV6-1 and TRBJ1-3; TRBD1 agrees at 8 bases. V shed 3 bases and J 0 bases; nucleotides not matched to a gene: 4. CDR3 size: 16 residues. The germline CDR1 and CDR2 sequences are MNHNS and SASEGT. The CDR3 bases are TGTGCCAGCAGTGATAGGACAGGGCCCTCTGGAAACACCATATATTTT. Its protein is CASSDRTGPSGNTIYF.

CDR3 residues: CASSQHGPWTEAFF. In DNA form, the CDR3 reads TGTGCCAGCAGCCAACACGGGCCCTGGACTGAAGCTTTCTTT. This rearrangement joins TRBV3-1 to TRBJ1-1; the D is unclear. This CDR3 is 14 amino acids long. The germline V gene encodes CDR1 LGHDT and CDR2 YNNKEL (reference sequence). V lost 2 bases, J lost 5 bases, and 12 bases lay in between.

This clonotype was counted ten times or more. The V and J genes are TRBV7-2 and TRBJ2-3; D is ambiguous. The CDR3 has 13 amino acids. Germline lookup yields CDR1 SGHTA and CDR2 FQGNSA. V was trimmed by 1 base and J by 6 bases, leaving 8 bases between them. The CDR3 region is CASSLDPRDTQYF. DNA for the CDR3: TGTGCCAGCAGCTTAGACCCAAGGGATACGCAGTATTTT.